What follows is one TCR beta chain and its context. Its target is not known. The source of the sample is a study of vaccination and CD4 T cells after COVID-19. The wider study: Cells were stimulated with overlapping spike peptides from SARS-CoV-2, HCoV-NL63, HCoV-OC43 and HCoV-229E. Study outcomes and limitations: Counts of SARS-CoV-2-reactive clonotypes had a median that went from approximately 21 to 40, a nonsignificant change.

Cultured CD4+ T-cell DNA underwent Oncomine TCR Beta short-read sequencing. Once CD4+ T cells had been cultured, genomic DNA was extracted from them. MiXCR, run by TCRdb on the PCR reads, gives a single entry per CDR3 protein. The repertoire consists of fewer than 30,000 distinct CDR3 sequences, with roughly 41% occurring once and the leading ten covering around 4.1%. There are 12 residues in the CDR3. V dropped 6 bases and J dropped 6; count of bases not matched to a gene: 3. Germline CDR1 and CDR2: ENHRY and SYGVKD. Indicated time point: late sampling 161 to 241 days after vaccination in three convalescent patients. The treatment: roughly 10-day PBMC culture with coronavirus spike peptide pools or control peptides (ViraFEST assay).

This clonotype originated in a human donor who had recovered from COVID-19. V is TRBV10-3 and J is TRBJ1-2, with 8 nucleotides matching TRBD1. The sequencing used CD4+ T cells from blood, cultured in vitro, collected about 7 months after SARS-CoV-2 vaccination. CDR3 residues: CAISVTGDGYTF. CDR3 DNA sequence: TGTGCCATCAGCGTGACAGGGGATGGCTACACCTTC.